These T cell receptor beta chains were read from a single sample in a study of beta chain features in type 1 diabetes. The method was immunoSEQ multiplex PCR; TCRdb's version includes in-frame clones alone and lacks a portion of them. Of 600,000 or so clones detected, 11% to 15% appear once; the ten largest clones hold roughly 0.04%. Sequencing was done on a sample of naive CD4+ T cells from blood. Receptors were obtained from a man aged 18 to 30 with type 1 diabetes. The CDR3 runs from the conserved cysteine through the conserved F or W. Each record gives: clone size, J gene, V gene, D gene, CDR3 DNA, CDR3 protein. D genes are given only for firm matches. Clone sizes are given selectively: once, few, many, or a class where the clone is expanded.

>few|TRBJ2-1|TRBV7-3|NA
TGTGCCAGCAGCTCAAACAGCGGGTACAATGAGCAGTTCTTC
CASSSNSGYNEQFF
>NA|TRBJ2-5|TRBV12-5|TRBD2
TGTGCTAGTGGTTCAGCGGGAGAAGAGACCCAGTACTTC
CASGSAGEETQYF
>few|TRBJ2-3|TRBV4-2|NA
TGTGCCAGCAGCCGGACAGAGTGGCCAGATACGCAGTATTTT
CASSRTEWPDTQYF
>NA|TRBJ1-2|TRBV5-4|TRBD1
TGTGCCAGCAGCCCCGGACAGGGTGCTAACTATGGCTACACCTTC
CASSPGQGANYGYTF
>few|TRBJ2-2|TRBV2|TRBD2
TGTGCCAGCAGGCCCCGGACTAGCGGCACCGGGGAGCTGTTTTTT
CASRPRTSGTGELFF
>few|TRBJ1-2|TRBV7-9|NA
TGTGCCAGCAGCTTCGAACAGGCTAACTATGGCTACACCTTC
CASSFEQANYGYTF
>NA|TRBJ2-5|TRBV25-1|NA
TGTGCCAGCAGTGAACGACTACCCCGGGGATTTGAGACCCAGTACTTC
CASSERLPRGFETQYF
>few|TRBJ2-2|TRBV30|NA
TGTGCCTGGAGTGTACAGGGAACCGGGGAGCTGTTTTTT
CAWSVQGTGELFF
>few|TRBJ2-2|TRBV5-6|TRBD1
TGTGCCAGCACCTCATGGAGGACAGGGAGTGCCGGGGAGCTGTTTTTT
CASTSWRTGSAGELFF
>NA|TRBJ1-2|TRBV28|NA
TGTGCCAGCAGTCCGGGGGGGAACTATGGCTACACCTTC
CASSPGGNYGYTF
>NA|TRBJ1-2|TRBV19|NA
TGTGCCAGTAGTACCTACAGGGCGGGGAACTATGGCTACACCTTC
CASSTYRAGNYGYTF
>NA|TRBJ2-2|TRBV7-9|NA
TGTGCCAGCAGCCCCGGAGCCGGGGAGCTGTTTTTT
CASSPGAGELFF
>NA|TRBJ2-6|TRBV18|NA
TGTGCCAGCTCACATAACACGGCTGGGGCCAACGTCCTGACTTTC
CASSHNTAGANVLTF
>few|TRBJ2-7|TRBV30|NA
TGTGCCTGGGGTCCCACCGGGACCGCTACCTACGAGCAGTACTTC
CAWGPTGTATYEQYF
>NA|TRBJ2-3|TRBV30|NA
TGTGCCTGGACCCCCGCAGATACGCAGTATTTT
CAWTPADTQYF
>NA|TRBJ2-7|TRBV15|TRBD2
TGTGCCACCAGCAGAGGCGGTTCGGCGGGAGGGTTCACCTACGAGCAGTACTTC
CATSRGGSAGGFTYEQYF
>NA|TRBJ2-2|TRBV6-1|TRBD2
TGTGCCAGCAGTGAGACGGGACTAGTCACCGGGGAGCTGTTTTTT
CASSETGLVTGELFF
>NA|TRBJ1-2|TRBV9|TRBD1
TGTGCCAGCAGCGTAGAGGGACAGGGGTTCGGTTTAGACTATGGCTACACCTTC
CASSVEGQGFGLDYGYTF
>NA|TRBJ2-7|TRBV21-1|NA
TGTGCCAGCAGCAAAGGCACAGAAGCAAAGTACGAGCAGTACTTC
CASSKGTEAKYEQYF
>NA|TRBJ2-3|TRBV5-4|TRBD2
TGTGCCAGCTCTAGCGGGAGGGACGCAGATACGCAGTATTTT
CASSSGRDADTQYF
>NA|TRBJ2-1|TRBV6-5|NA
TGTGCCAGCAGTTACGATGGGCGGTCCTCCTACAATGAGCAGTTCTTC
CASSYDGRSSYNEQFF
>NA|TRBJ2-1|TRBV28|TRBD2
TGTGCCAGCACCTCGGGGGGGACTTACACTTCCTCCTACAATGAGCAGTTCTTC
CASTSGGTYTSSYNEQFF
>few|TRBJ2-3|TRBV29-1|NA
TGCAGCGTTGTCGGACAGCTTAGCACAGATACGCAGTATTTT
CSVVGQLSTDTQYF
>few|TRBJ1-2|TRBV6-5|NA
TGTGCCAGCAGTTCGGAGGGGCACTATGGCTACACCTTC
CASSSEGHYGYTF
>NA|TRBJ1-1|TRBV6-6|NA
TGTGCCAGCACCCCCGGGGGGGGCCTCTCTGAAGCTTTCTTT
CASTPGGGLSEAFF
>few|TRBJ1-1|TRBV9|NA
TGTGCCAGCAGCGTAAGTAAGGAGGCCACTGAAGCTTTCTTT
CASSVSKEATEAFF